This TCR beta chain is drawn from a study of OX40 agonist ivuxolimab in advanced cancers. Points from the study as a whole: Average numbers of expanded clones were greater in CD8+ T cells than in CD4+.

Profiling relied on immunoSEQ multiplex PCR, and the TCRdb table lists in-frame clones only, not all of them. The sample has around 38,000 clones; 82% are singletons. This clone is medium-sized by share. Antigen: not known. Trimming took 1 base from V and 2 from J, leaving 27 bases between them. This CDR3 is 20 amino acids long. CDR1 and CDR2 from the germline V gene are LNHNV and YYDKDF (reference sequence). This TCR came from an adult with an advanced solid tumor such as melanoma, head and neck, liver or kidney cancer. The chain couples TRBV15 to TRBJ2-7; D uncertain. The specimen comprised CD4+ or CD8+ T cells sorted from blood, sampled in a trial of the OX40 agonist ivuxolimab. The CDR3 loop is CATSRGRQRGPYRWAYEQYF. CDR3 bases: TGTGCCACCAGCAGAGGTCGACAAAGAGGCCCGTATAGGTGGGCCTACGAGCAGTACTTC.